These 25 T cell receptor beta chains came from one sample sequenced in a study of beta chain features in type 1 diabetes. Sequencing targeted expressed TCRB transcripts, as all isolated RNA had been reverse transcribed. Generated by immunoSEQ multiplex PCR, the TCRdb table keeps only in-frame clones and is missing some. The sample has around 320,000 clones; about 15% are singletons. Sequencing used central memory CD4+ T cells from blood. Receptor source: a man aged 30-40 years in good health.

The rearrangement uses TRBV4-1 and TRBJ1-2; 7 nucleotides align to TRBD1. V dropped 3 bases and J dropped 4; count of bases not matched to a gene: 8. Germline CDR1 is MGHRA and CDR2 is YSYEKL. The CDR3 runs to 15 residues. In nucleotides, the CDR3 is TGCGCCAGCAGCCACAGCGGGACAGAGGCCTATGGCTACACCTTC. Protein sequence: CASSHSGTEAYGYTF.

The V call is TRBV10-1, the J call TRBJ2-3; 9 bases are a match to TRBD2. V was pared by 6 bases and J by 4 bases, with 5 bases of the junction left unmatched. The length of the CDR3 is 14 residues. Germline values: CDR1 WNHNN, CDR2 SYGVQD (reference sequence). In DNA form, the CDR3 reads TGCGCCAGCAGAGAAAGCGGGGGGTCAGATACGCAGTATTTT. Its protein is CASRESGGSDTQYF.

The DNA for the CDR3 is TGTGCCAGCAGCCCTCTAGGGACGAACACCGGGGAGCTGTTTTTT. Protein sequence: CASSPLGTNTGELFF. The V call is TRBV7-3, the J call TRBJ2-2; D uncertain. The germline gives CDR1 SGHTA, CDR2 FQGTGA. This CDR3 has 15 amino acids. Trimming took 5 bases from V and 0 from J, leaving 10 bases between them.

V is TRBV7-9 and J is TRBJ2-3, with D perhaps matching TRBD1 (5 bases). Germline loops: CDR1 SEHNR, CDR2 FQNEAQ (reference sequence). CDR3 length: 17 residues. Trimming took off 5 bases at V and 2 bases at J, with 20 bases between the two ends. The CDR3 region is CASSPGRVVEFTDTQYF. Written as DNA, the CDR3 is TGTGCCAGCAGCCCAGGCAGGGTGGTTGAGTTCACAGATACGCAGTATTTT.

This clone occurred a few times. The chain employs TRBV27 and TRBJ2-5; 7 nucleotides agree with TRBD1. The J call may be incorrect, as the DNA end agrees better with TRBJ2-7. The CDR3 is 16 amino acids. Germline values: CDR1 MNHEY, CDR2 SMNVEV (reference sequence). This chain's CDR3 is CASRRSQTGNSYEQYF. CDR3 coding DNA: TGTGCCAGCAGACGCAGCCAGACAGGGAACTCCTACGAGCAGTACTTC.

This clone has at least ten counts. The chain is built from TRBV7-2 and TRBJ1-1, with 10 bases fitting TRBD1. J was trimmed by 8 bases and V by 4 bases; bases with no gene match: 4. This CDR3 has 13 residues. Germline V gives CDR1 SGHTA, CDR2 FQGNSA. CDR3 sequence: CASSSRDRGEAFF. The DNA for the CDR3 is TGTGCCAGCAGCTCGAGGGACAGGGGCGAAGCTTTCTTT.

A few counts support this clone. The rearrangement uses TRBV7-2 and TRBJ2-2; D ambiguous. The germline V gene encodes CDR1 SGHTA and CDR2 FQGNSA. The CDR3 is 11 residues long. V lost 5 bases and J 4 bases, leaving 2 bases between the germline ends. The CDR3 bases are TGTGCCAGCAGCATCACCGGGGAGCTGTTTTTT. The encoded protein is CASSITGELFF.

This clone was found many times. The chain links TRBV14 to TRBJ1-1, with D hard to call. The germline V and J ends were trimmed by 4 bases and 8 bases, with 8 bases remaining between them. CDR1 SGHDN and CDR2 FVKESK come from the germline V gene. CDR3 size: 11 residues. The CDR3 reads CASSRSREAFF. In DNA, the CDR3 is TGTGCCAGCAGCCGTTCAAGGGAAGCTTTCTTT.

This clone has at least ten counts. V and J are TRBV4-1 and TRBJ2-7; 7 bases line up with TRBD1. The V gene end was trimmed by 0 bases and the J gene end by 9 bases; junction bases not matched to a gene: 14. This CDR3 spans 16 amino acids. CDR1 MGHRA and CDR2 YSYEKL come from the germline V gene. The CDR3 spells CASSQEETRAPGGQYF. Here the CDR3 DNA reads TGCGCCAGCAGCCAAGAGGAAACAAGGGCCCCAGGGGGGCAGTACTTC.

The V gene is TRBV10-3, the J gene TRBJ2-1; 7 bases agree with TRBD2. This CDR3 is 15 amino acids long. Germline trimming cut 7 bases from V and 15 bases from J; bases unmatched to any gene: 21. Per the germline V gene, CDR1 is ENHRY and CDR2 is SYGVKD. The CDR3: CAINNDRGLAEGAFF. The CDR3 bases are TGTGCCATCAATAACGACCGTGGCCTAGCGGAAGGAGCGTTCTTC.

This clone has more than one count but fewer than ten. A much larger clone is a single base away; this may be a read error. The CDR3 DNA is TGTGCCAGCAGCTATAGCACAGATACGCAGTATTTT. It codes for CASSYSTDTQYF. The chain carries TRBV7-8 and TRBJ2-3, with D hard to call. V was cut by 4 bases and J by 0 bases, with 2 bases left in between. Germline V gene sequence: CDR1 SGHVS, CDR2 FQNEAQ. The CDR3 runs 12 residues.

This clone was seen at least ten times. This chain links TRBV10-3 with TRBJ2-7; D unclear. In germline, CDR1 is ENHRY, CDR2 SYGVKD. The CDR3 length is 12 residues. V was shortened by 6 bases and J by 4 bases, with 10 bases between the two germline ends. CDR3 sequence: CAIRDELYEQYF. The CDR3 nucleotides are TGTGCCATCAGAGACGAACTGTACGAGCAGTACTTC.

V and J are TRBV18 and TRBJ2-7, with D hard to call. The V and J ends lost 3 bases and 3 bases respectively, with 9 bases between them. The CDR3 has 13 residues. The germline CDR1 and CDR2 sequences are KGHSH and LQKENI. This CDR3 is CASSPSFLYEQYV. The CDR3 DNA reads as TGTGCCAGCTCACCCTCTTTTCTCTACGAGCAGTACGTC.

The rearrangement links TRBV7-2 to TRBJ2-1, with D possibly called TRBD1 or TRBD2 (5 bases each). The CDR3 runs to 13 residues. Deletions cut 10 bases from V and 2 bases from J, with 12 bases between. CDR1 is SGHTA and CDR2 is FQGNSA in the germline V gene. CDR3 bases: TGTGCCACCCGCCAGGGAGCCTACAATGAGCAGTTCTTC. It specifies CATRQGAYNEQFF.

This chain joins TRBV30 and TRBJ1-2, with no clear D. The CDR3 runs to 15 residues. V lost 1 base to trimming and J lost 8 bases, with 20 bases between them. Per the germline V gene, CDR1 is GTSNPN and CDR2 is SVGIG (reference sequence). The CDR3: CAWSAVSFGERGYTF. DNA for the CDR3: TGTGCCTGGAGTGCAGTATCGTTCGGGGAGCGGGGCTACACCTTC.

The chain joins TRBV4-1 to TRBJ2-1, with D perhaps TRBD2 (6 bases). The CDR3 sequence is 15 residues long. CDR1 and CDR2 (germline): MGHRA, YSYEKL. Trimming pared 2 bases from V and 5 bases from J, leaving 13 bases between. This CDR3 is CASSQQEGSNNEQFF. The CDR3 nucleotides are TGCGCCAGCAGCCAACAGGAGGGGTCCAACAATGAGCAGTTCTTC.

The sample holds a few counts of this clone. The chain links TRBV7-2 to TRBJ2-7, with D uncertain. Germline-derived CDR1 and CDR2 are SGHTA and FQGNSA. The V end was cut by 2 bases, the J end by 2 bases, with 7 bases between. The CDR3 has 13 amino acids. CDR3 residues: CASSLYRAYEQYF. The CDR3 region has the DNA TGTGCCAGCAGCTTATACCGAGCCTACGAGCAGTACTTC.

Comments on this clone: Other DNA sequences in this specimen translate into the identical CDR3. V and J are TRBV30 and TRBJ1-1; the D gene is possibly TRBD1 (5 bases). CDR1 is GTSNPN, CDR2 SVGIG, per germline (reference sequence). CDR3 size: 15 residues. The ends were cut back, 2 bases at V and 3 bases at J, with 16 bases in the middle. The CDR3 coding sequence is TGTGCCTGGAGTTCTTGGGGGGGTCGGGACACTGAAGCTTTCTTT. Translating gives CAWSSWGGRDTEAFF.

This clone was seen a few times. The V gene is TRBV21-1, the J gene TRBJ1-6. TRBV21-1 corresponds to a pseudogene. CDR3 length: 16 residues. The CDR3 protein is CASSKRRGRHYSPLHF. CDR3 DNA: TGTGCCAGCAGCAAAAGGCGGGGAAGGCACTATTCACCCCTCCACTTT.

The chain links TRBV27 to TRBJ1-2, with 8 positions matching TRBD1. This CDR3 is built from 14 residues. V trimming: 4 bases; J trimming: 2 bases; junction bases outside the gene matches: 3. Germline loops: CDR1 MNHEY, CDR2 SMNVEV (reference sequence). This CDR3 is CASSSTGANYGYTF. CDR3 in DNA: TGTGCCAGCAGTTCGACAGGGGCAAACTATGGCTACACCTTC.

This clone was found a few times. This chain links TRBV7-2 with TRBJ1-5; perhaps TRBD1 as D (6 bases). Trimming left V 5 bases short and J 2 bases short, with 16 bases between. The germline V gene encodes CDR1 SGHTA and CDR2 FQGNSA. The CDR3 is 16 amino acids. CDR3 protein: CASSLLDRMGNQPQHF. The CDR3 nucleotides are TGTGCCAGCAGCCTTCTGGACAGAATGGGCAATCAGCCCCAGCATTTT. Drawing the rest from reference TRBV7-2 and TRBJ1-5, the complete variable domain is GAGVSQSPSNKVTEKGKDVELRCDPISGHTALYWYRQSLGQGLEFLIYFQGNSAPDKSGLPSDRFSAERTGGSVSTLTIQRTQQEDSAVYLCASSLLDRMGNQPQHFGDGTRLSIL.

The chain combines TRBV6-5 with TRBJ2-1; no clear D. The CDR3 runs to 12 residues. With 5 bases removed from V and 5 bases from J, the gap between germline ends came to 7 bases. The V gene's germline CDR1 is MNHEY and CDR2 SVGAGI. CDR3 loop: CASSGVDNEQFF. As DNA, the CDR3 is TGTGCCAGCAGTGGCGTTGACAATGAGCAGTTCTTC.

The chain combines TRBV7-9 with TRBJ2-7; D gene unclear. With 2 bases removed from V and 5 bases from J, the gap between germline ends came to 10 bases. This CDR3 has 13 amino acids. The germline V gene encodes CDR1 SEHNR and CDR2 FQNEAQ (reference sequence). The CDR3 loop is CASSLMSYHEQYF. The CDR3 DNA follows: TGTGCCAGCAGCTTAATGAGTTACCACGAGCAGTACTTC. The full variable domain, in which reference TRBV7-9 and TRBJ2-7 provide the parts outside the CDR3, is DTGVSQNPRHKITKRGQNVTFRCDPISEHNRLYWYRQTLGQGPEFLTYFQNEAQLEKSRLLSDRFSAERPKGSFSTLEIQRTEQGDSAMYLCASSLMSYHEQYFGPGTRLTVT.

This clone was picked up many times. Other DNA sequences in this sample translate to the same CDR3. The V and J genes are TRBV14 and TRBJ1-1; tentatively, D is TRBD1 (5 bases). V was cut by 1 base and J by 4 bases, with 10 bases left in between. The germline CDR1 and CDR2 sequences are SGHDN and FVKESK. This CDR3 has 14 amino acids. The CDR3 protein is CASSQVYGGTEAFF. The CDR3 DNA reads TGTGCCAGCAGCCAAGTCTATGGGGGCACTGAAGCTTTCTTT.

The chain has TRBV5-1 and TRBJ2-5; D is unresolved. Germline CDR1 and CDR2: SGHRS and YFSETQ. Trimming took 5 bases from V and 2 from J, leaving 13 bases between them. This CDR3 contains 14 residues. CDR3 region: CASRLSIGQETQYF. DNA of the CDR3: TGCGCCAGCAGGCTCTCGATTGGGCAAGAGACCCAGTACTTC.